The entry below gives a single TCR beta chain sequence along with its context. This clone's antigen is unknown. Nothing much larger sits one base from this clone, and base qualities are not available. This specimen's time point label, per the study, means: blood 4 weeks post-SBRT, at nephrectomy. This specimen's treatment or condition label, interpreted: 15 Gy SBRT to primary tumor, nephrectomy 4 weeks later. The samples were drawn from a clinical trial, where primary renal cell carcinomas were treated with 15 Gy of stereotactic body radiation therapy and then removed by nephrectomy 4 weeks afterward. To track tumor-enriched clonotypes, serial peripheral blood was sampled from radiation-treated patients at baseline and at 2 weeks and 4 weeks after SBRT. Renal cell carcinoma with clear cell pathology was present in all patients. The QIAamp DNA Blood Mini Kit (Qiagen) was used to prepare genomic DNA for TCR sequencing. Only samples passing all quality control checks were included in the analyses.

Trimming takes 3 bases from V and 9 bases from J, and the germline ends sit 24 bases apart. The germline V gene gives CDR1 as SGHAT and CDR2 as FQNNGV. There are 16 amino acids in the CDR3, from cysteine to phenylalanine inclusive. Only the CDR3 portion is preserved as DNA: 48 bases, with reading frame beginning at the first base. The source of the sample is a study of radiation and T cells in renal cell carcinoma (dated by TCRdb to the early 2020s). Looking at the study overall: TCR beta sequencing covered 50 or so samples in total, comprising approximately 26 tumors and roughly 27 peripheral blood samples. The final blood draw was performed at 4 weeks after radiation, at the same time as nephrectomy. Across all 53 samples, several million unique CDR3 nucleotide sequences encoding 2,658,974 unique CDR3 amino acid sequences were identified. Overall results and qualifications from the work: Changes in the blood repertoire were not tracked past 4 weeks after treatment. In blood, the top tumor clonotypes increased from baseline to 2 weeks after radiation and then shrank by 4 weeks, which suggests a temporary expansion of tumor-resident clones. No pretreatment tumor biopsies were available, so the baseline intratumoral presence of clonotypes could not be determined. With a single-armed trial design, the study had no way to address how radiation dose or scheduling affects the TCR repertoire.

Following the manufacturer's recommendations, the immunoSEQ kit was used to generate TCR beta libraries from genomic DNA. For library preparation, a first multiplex PCR was performed with proprietary primers, followed by a second PCR in which unique barcodes were added, and bead cleanups were performed after each round. A positive control reaction and a negative control reaction, both provided in the kit, were run with every batch of samples. The final libraries were assessed on an Agilent 4200 TapeStation D1000 ScreenTape, pooled by volume, and quantified by qPCR. Sequencing ran on an Illumina NextSeq500 with a MidOutput 150-cycle cartridge, using 156 Read1 and 15 Index1 cycles with kit custom primers. The pooled library was loaded at around 1.1 pM with a roughly 20% PhiX control spike-in. Per the source publication's procedure: Vendor-processed data were analyzed in R, and a clonotype was defined as all T cells sharing the same CDR3 nucleotide sequence. In the clone abundance analyses, frequencies in each sample were normalized to that sample's 10,000 most abundant clones. Public T cell clones, which averaged fewer than five per sample, were removed prior to analysis. A difference in abundance of at least 32-fold between compartments was used to define tumor-enriched and baseline blood-enriched clonotypes. A beta-binomial differential abundance model was used to identify clonotypes that were expanded or contracted between blood time points. Tumor-blood repertoire similarity was measured with the Baroni-Urbani and Buser coefficient, and groups were compared using two-tailed Wilcoxon tests in R. TCRdb limited this immuneACCESS table to in-frame rearrangements with V and J called. A share of clones is missing; checked studies link under half to unresolved V genes, and the rest is unexplained. V and J calls and clone size follow that table, whereas D and trimming were derived from the DNA. Counted in this sample were 120,000 to 150,000 clones; 70% to 90% of them appeared once. Of the sample, around 17% falls within the top ten clones.

The rearranged chain carries TRBV11-2 and TRBJ2-7; the D gene is perhaps TRBD1, from 7 matching bases. The material sequenced was blood, taken from a patient whose treatment included radiotherapy and nephrectomy. The source of this sequence is a woman aged 50 to 65 with renal cell carcinoma. The CDR3 region has the sequence CASSLGGTASQGGQYF. The DNA sequence is given as TGTGCCAGCAGCTTGGGTGGGACGGCTAGCCAGGGGGGGCAGTACTTC.